The present TCR beta chain was sequenced within a study of blood T cell repertoires in COVID-19. Study summary: The origin of the acute and convalescent COVID-19 samples was the United States, Italy and Spain. The analysed material was cDNA or gDNA that came from T cells, B-cell-depleted T cells, or PBMCs.

Trimming stripped 5 bases from V and 2 bases from J, with 12 bases between. Germline V lookup: CDR1 SQVTM, CDR2 ANQGSEA. CDR3 length equals 13 residues. Under the authors' procedure: Nucleated cell number was recorded as an estimate derived from reference gene primer amplification. Assay: immunoSEQ multiplex PCR; the TCRdb copy retains only in-frame clones and omits some. V and J calls and clone size come straight from that table; D and trimming were deduced from the DNA. The table has 400,000 to 450,000 clones, about 91% seen once. Patients of the Seattle cohort, enrolled during active infection, were followed longitudinally.

Sample: peripheral blood. The J gene is TRBJ1-1, the V gene TRBV29-1, with no clear D. This receptor was taken from a woman aged 45-65 years with COVID-19, enrolled during active disease. The CDR3 spells CSVLRAGNTEAFF. DNA of the CDR3: TGCAGCGTTTTAAGGGCGGGTAACACTGAAGCTTTCTTT.